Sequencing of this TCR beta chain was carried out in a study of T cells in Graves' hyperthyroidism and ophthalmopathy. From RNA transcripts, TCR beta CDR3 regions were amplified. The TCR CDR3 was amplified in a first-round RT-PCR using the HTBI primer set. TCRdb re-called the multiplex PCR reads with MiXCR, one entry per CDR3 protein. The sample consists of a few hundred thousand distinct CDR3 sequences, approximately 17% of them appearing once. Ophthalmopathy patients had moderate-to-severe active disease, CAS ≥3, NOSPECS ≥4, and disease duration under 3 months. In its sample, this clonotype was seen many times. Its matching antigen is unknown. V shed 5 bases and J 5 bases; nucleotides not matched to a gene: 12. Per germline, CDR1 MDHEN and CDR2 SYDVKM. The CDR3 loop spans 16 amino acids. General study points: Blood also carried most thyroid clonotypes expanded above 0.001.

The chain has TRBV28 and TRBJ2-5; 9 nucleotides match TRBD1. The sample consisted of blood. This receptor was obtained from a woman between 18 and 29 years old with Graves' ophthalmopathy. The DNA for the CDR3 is TGTGCCAGCAGTAATCCAGGGACAGGGTCCCAGGAGACCCAGTACTTC. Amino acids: CASSNPGTGSQETQYF.